What follows are 17 T cell receptor beta chains derived from one specimen sequenced in a study of CD8+CD57+ T cells in acquired aplastic anemia. Genomic DNA was employed as the template in profiling TCR beta VDJ and CDR3. TCRdb re-called the reads with MiXCR, one entry per CDR3 protein. The sample carries hundreds of thousands of distinct CDR3 sequences, under 80% recorded once. The source material was sorted CD4+, CD8+, or CD8+CD57+ T cells (not recorded which) from PBMCs. The receptors originated from a human donor in good health, serving as a control.

With regard to this clonotype: This may be a read error, as it is one base from a much larger clone. The chain carries TRBV10-3 and TRBJ1-2, with D possibly being TRBD1 (5 bases). The germline V and J ends were trimmed by 11 bases and 0 bases, with 19 bases remaining between them. Germline CDR1 reads ENHRY; CDR2 reads SYGVKD. This CDR3 spans 15 amino acids. The CDR3 nucleotides are TGTGCCGTCGGTGGGGGAGGCAGAACTAACTATGGCTACACCTTC. It specifies CAVGGGGRTNYGYTF.

The table lists this clonotype with many counts. J is TRBJ2-5 and V is TRBV18; TRBD1 aligns across 7 bases. Germline V gene sequence: CDR1 KGHSH, CDR2 LQKENI. With 3 bases clipped from V and 5 bases from J, the junction kept 3 bases outside the gene matches. The CDR3 is made up of 13 amino acids. CDR3 region: CASSPKQGETQYF. CDR3 DNA: TGTGCCAGCTCACCGAAACAGGGGGAGACCCAGTACTTC.

The chain employs TRBV7-3 and TRBJ2-1; perhaps D is TRBD1 or TRBD2 (6 bases each). This CDR3 spans 15 amino acids. Looked up from germline, CDR1 is SGHTA and CDR2 is FQGTGA. V lost 5 bases to trimming and J lost 16 bases, with 27 bases between them. CDR3 DNA sequence: TGTGCCAGCAGCACGTCCACGGAAGGGGGGACCCAGTACTTCTTC. Translated: CASSTSTEGGTQYFF.

This clonotype was recorded a few times. The rearrangement uses TRBV20-1 and TRBJ2-1; 9 bases agree with TRBD2. The CDR3 covers 14 residues. Looked up from germline, CDR1 is DFQATT and CDR2 is SNEGSKA (reference sequence). Trimming took 2 bases from V and 4 from J; bases not matched to a gene: 3. Written as DNA, the CDR3 is TGCAGTGCTAGATCTAGCGGGGAGTACAATGAGCAGTTCTTC. Amino acids: CSARSSGEYNEQFF.

This clonotype was seen repeatedly, ten times or more. The chain carries TRBV30 and TRBJ1-1; 8 bases align to TRBD1. V lost 0 bases to trimming and J lost 1 base; unmatched junction nucleotides: 1. Germline V gives CDR1 GTSNPN, CDR2 SVGIG (reference sequence). This CDR3 is 14 amino acids long. The CDR3 sequence: CAWSVGQGNTEAFF. The CDR3 DNA reads TGTGCCTGGAGTGTTGGACAGGGGAACACTGAAGCTTTCTTT.

The chain links TRBV30 to TRBJ2-2, with 7 nucleotides matching TRBD2. Germline-derived CDR1 and CDR2 are GTSNPN and SVGIG (reference sequence). CDR3 length equals 12 residues. V shed 5 bases, J shed 7 bases, and the junction held 4 bases outside the gene matches. CDR3 region: CAWAGTIGELFF. In DNA, the CDR3 is TGTGCCTGGGCCGGGACTATCGGGGAGCTGTTTTTT.

The chain couples TRBV24-1 to TRBJ2-5, with 14 positions matching TRBD2. This CDR3 is built from 15 residues. The germline gives CDR1 KGHDR, CDR2 SFDVKD. Germline trimming cut 4 bases from V and 4 bases from J; bases unmatched to any gene: 1. Here the CDR3 reads CATSDGLAGGETQYF. The CDR3 bases are TGTGCCACCAGTGACGGACTAGCGGGAGGAGAGACCCAGTACTTC.

Comments on this clonotype: Without the conserved terminal phenylalanine or tryptophan, this CDR3 likely stems from a read error. The V call is TRBV7-2, the J call TRBJ1-6; D is ambiguous. The CDR3 spans 15 residues. CDR1 and CDR2 from the germline V gene are SGHTA and FQGNSA. The CDR3 bases are TGTGCCAGCAGCTTAAGTGCAGGACGTAATTCGCCCCTCCACTTA. Protein product: CASSLSAGRNSPLHL.

The table lists this clonotype with a count of one. One end of the junction does not line up with germline, which may come from a read error. The J gene is TRBJ1-2, the V gene TRBV7-9, with D possibly being TRBD1 (5 bases). Germline CDR1 reads SEHNR; CDR2 reads FQNEAQ (reference sequence). This CDR3 comprises 15 residues. The CDR3 loop reads CAISLMGRRVDGYTF. The CDR3 region has the DNA TGTGCCATCAGCTTGATGGGACGGCGTGTGGATGGCTACACCTTC.

V gene TRBV5-4 combines with J gene TRBJ2-2; 8 bases line up with TRBD2. V gave up 7 bases and J gave up 5 bases; unmatched junction bases: 10. The CDR3 contains 15 residues. Germline-derived CDR1 and CDR2 are SGHNT and YYREEE (reference sequence). The CDR3 region is CASQSPGGRTGELFF. The CDR3 DNA sequence: TGTGCCAGCCAATCCCCGGGGGGGCGTACCGGGGAGCTGTTTTTT.

Of note for this clonotype: This CDR3 is missing its conserved last phenylalanine or tryptophan, likely due to a read error. The DNA is omitted, as the CDR3 cannot be located on it reliably, and the CDR3 follows TCRdb's listing. V usage is TRBV7-3 and J usage is TRBJ2-7; no DNA check was done on the table's D call, TRBD1. CDR1 is SGHTA and CDR2 is FQGTGA in the germline V gene. 13 amino acids form the CDR3, both terminal residues included. This chain's CDR3 is CASSPAGTDYEHY.

V is TRBV12-3 or TRBV12-4 and J is TRBJ2-7; no reliable D call. The CDR3 sequence is 12 residues long. V shed 6 bases and J shed 10 bases, with 16 bases lying between them. The CDR3 reads CASSPGNQDQYF. The DNA for the CDR3 is TGTGCCAGCAGCCCAGGTAACCAGGACCAGTACTTC.

The sample holds one count of this clonotype. J is TRBJ1-6 and V is TRBV7-2; D remains unclear. V lost 3 bases, J lost 18 bases, and 24 bases lay in between. This CDR3 comprises 15 residues. CDR1 and CDR2 from the germline V gene are SGHTA and FQGNSA. The CDR3 coding sequence is TGTGCCAGCAGCTTCACACCGCCCGCAGATACGCAGCACCACTTT. The encoded protein is CASSFTPPADTQHHF.

Comments on this clonotype: The final CDR3 position lacks the conserved phenylalanine or tryptophan, pointing to a likely read error. The DNA is left out, because the CDR3 cannot be placed on it with certainty; the CDR3 is given as TCRdb lists it. V is TRBV7-2 and J is TRBJ1-2; the D call of TRBD1 is as the table states it, not checked on the DNA. The CDR3 sequence runs 12 residues, both termini included. The germline V gene encodes CDR1 SGHTA and CDR2 FQGNSA. The CDR3 region is CASSLAGQGHGE.

DNA for the CDR3: TGCGCCAGCAGCGTTGGGGCAGGGGAGGGCTTTCGGCAGTACTTC. It codes for CASSVGAGEGFRQYF. The chain is built from TRBV10-1 and TRBJ2-7, with D tentatively TRBD2 (7 bases). The V gene lost 6 bases and the J gene lost 9 bases, with 24 bases spanning the gap. The CDR3 is 15 amino acids. Germline values: CDR1 WNHNN, CDR2 SYGVQD (reference sequence).

The table lists this clonotype with many counts. This sequence joins TRBV3-1 and TRBJ2-1; 8 bases line up with TRBD2. CDR3 length: 14 residues. The J segment lost 5 bases and the V segment lost 1 base, leaving 1 base of the junction unmatched. Germline CDR1 is LGHDT and CDR2 is YNNKEL (reference sequence). CDR3 in amino acids: CASSQVGLDNEQFF. DNA of the CDR3: TGTGCCAGCAGCCAAGTGGGACTAGACAATGAGCAGTTCTTC.

With respect to this clonotype: A read error may account for a junction end that differs from germline. The chain joins TRBV7-8 to TRBJ2-7; no definite D call. The V gene's germline CDR1 is SGHVS and CDR2 FQNEAQ. The CDR3 covers 13 residues. Written as DNA, the CDR3 is TGTGCCAGCAGCGTCGTTGGGCTGCACCCCCAGCATTTC. It specifies CASSVVGLHPQHF.